A selection of T cell receptor beta chains follows, all from one sample in a study of metastatic and nonmetastatic thyroid tumors. TCRdb re-clonotyped the PCR reads via MiXCR. In the table there are about 40,000 clones, about 19% of which are singletons. The specimen sequenced was tumor tissue. The receptors derive from a female donor with papillary thyroid cancer or a benign thyroid nodule (not recorded which). Some clones in this sample may be carry-over from other donors' samples. CDR3s include the opening cysteine and the closing phenylalanine or tryptophan. A D gene is named only where the DNA matches it firmly. Clone size, where shown, is once, few, many, or a class for clones that have expanded.

TRBV18	many	14	.	TRBJ1-5	TGTGCCAGCTCACCCTACGGGGGTCTTCAGCCCCAGCATTTT	CASSPYGGLQPQHF
TRBV3-1	many	15	.	TRBJ1-6	TGTGCCAGCAGCCAAGATCCAGGTTTCGATTCACCCCTCCACTTT	CASSQDPGFDSPLHF
TRBV28	few	18	.	TRBJ1-6	TGTGCCAGCAGGCCACAAAGGCCATCGGTGTCCTATAATTCACCCCTCCACTTT	CASRPQRPSVSYNSPLHF
TRBV20-1	many	15	.	TRBJ1-5	TGCAGTGCTACATCCCCGGACAGATTGAATCAGCCCCAGCATTTT	CSATSPDRLNQPQHF
TRBV7-3	many	12	.	TRBJ2-3	TGTGCCAGCAGCTTAACCGGGGATACGCAGTATTTT	CASSLTGDTQYF
TRBV9	many	15	.	TRBJ1-5	TGTGCCAGCAGCGCAGAGGGGGGGGCAGTTCAGCCCCAGCATTTT	CASSAEGGAVQPQHF
TRBV7-2	many	15	TRBD2	TRBJ2-5	TGTGCCAGCAGGCTAGCGGGGGGCCTTTCCGAGACCCAGTACTTC	CASRLAGGLSETQYF
TRBV3-1	many	14	.	TRBJ1-1	TGTGCCAGCAGCCAAGGACAGATGAACACTGAAGCTTTCTTT	CASSQGQMNTEAFF
TRBV6-1	few	14	TRBD1	TRBJ1-6	TGTGCCAGCAGGGGACAGGGCGGTCGGTCACCCCTCCACTTT	CASRGQGGRSPLHF
TRBV15	few	15	TRBD1	TRBJ1-2	TGTGCCACCTCTACCGGTACAGGGGGCAGCTATGGCTACACCTTC	CATSTGTGGSYGYTF
TRBV24-1	few	15	TRBD2	TRBJ2-3	TGTGCCACCAGTGATACAAGGACTAGCGGAGATACGCAGTATTTT	CATSDTRTSGDTQYF
TRBV20-1	many	15	.	TRBJ1-4	TGCAGTGCTACCGAAACAGGGAAATTTAATGAAAAACTGTTTTTT	CSATETGKFNEKLFF
TRBV3-1	many	15	.	TRBJ2-5	TGTGCCAGCAGCCCTCCCGGGTTGGGAGAAGAGACCCAGTACTTC	CASSPPGLGEETQYF
TRBV6-1	many	13	TRBD2	TRBJ2-7	TGTGTCAGCAGTAGCGGGAGGGTCTACGAGCAGTACTTC	CVSSSGRVYEQYF
TRBV20-1	many	13	TRBD2	TRBJ2-7	TGCAGTGCTAATCCGGGACTAGTATTAGGGCAGTACTTC	CSANPGLVLGQYF
TRBV30	many	16	.	TRBJ2-4	TGTGCCTGGAGTGTAAAGGGACGCGGGACGGAAAACATTCAGTACTTC	CAWSVKGRGTENIQYF
TRBV15	many	16	.	TRBJ1-4	TGTGCCACCAGCAGAGCGAGCCAGGGTTGGGGTGAAAAACTGTTTTTT	CATSRASQGWGEKLFF
TRBV6-4	many	13	.	TRBJ2-5	TGTGCCAGCAGCCAGGGACCGCAAGAGACCCAGTACTTC	CASSQGPQETQYF
TRBV6-1	many	15	TRBD1	TRBJ2-1	TGTGCCAGCAGGGGTTCCGGGACAGGGTCTTGGGAGCAGTTCTTC	CASRGSGTGSWEQFF
TRBV25-1	.	13	TRBD1	TRBJ2-7	TGTGCCAGCAGACGGGACAGGTTCTACGAGCAGTACTTC	CASRRDRFYEQYF
TRBV27	many	15	.	TRBJ1-2	TGTGCCAGCTCCGATACAGGGAAGGGCTCGGGTGGCTACACCTTC	CASSDTGKGSGGYTF
TRBV6-2/TRBV6-3	medium-sized	14	TRBD1	TRBJ2-7	TGTGCCAGCCTCCCGGACAGGAGCTCCTACGAGCAGTACTTC	CASLPDRSSYEQYF
TRBV20-1	.	14	TRBD1	TRBJ1-2	TGCAGTGCTATCGGACAGGGGGTTGTGTTTGGCTACACCTTC	CSAIGQGVVFGYTF
TRBV3-1	many	15	.	TRBJ1-6	TGTGCCAGCAGCCAAGATTCCGGACAGAATTCACCCCTCCACTTT	CASSQDSGQNSPLHF
TRBV10-1	.	19	.	TRBJ2-2	.	CASSSSKWDRESTPGSCFF
TRBV12-3/TRBV12-4	few	16	.	TRBJ2-2	TGTGCCAGCAGTTTGGTAGTTCTTCGAGTCGCCGGGGAGCTGTTTTTT	CASSLVVLRVAGELFF
TRBV11-3	.	20	TRBD1	TRBJ1-5	TGTGCCAGCAGCTTAGCTCTTGGGAGAACGGGGAGACAGGGCGATCATCCCCAGCATTTT	CASSLALGRTGRQGDHPQHF
TRBV18	.	14	TRBD1	TRBJ2-7	TGTGCCAGCTCACCACCGGACAGGGGATCCGAGCAGTACTTC	CASSPPDRGSEQYF
TRBV7-3	.	14	.	TRBJ2-7	TGTGCCAGTAGCCCGGGCTCAGGGTGGAACGAGCAGTACTTC	CASSPGSGWNEQYF
TRBV7-7	many	13	.	TRBJ1-6	TGTGCTAGCAGCTTAGAGGAGAATTCACCCCTCCACTTT	CASSLEENSPLHF
TRBV11-2	many	15	.	TRBJ2-3	TGTGCCAGCAGCACCAGGGCGGTGGCGACAGATACGCAGTATTTT	CASSTRAVATDTQYF
TRBV7-2	many	17	.	TRBJ1-6	TGTGCCAGCAGCTTAGGAGGGCAGGCACGGGCCAATTCACCCCTCCACTTT	CASSLGGQARANSPLHF
TRBV20-1	many	12	.	TRBJ2-1	TGCAGTGCTGTTGGGGGGCTCGATGAGCAGTTCTTC	CSAVGGLDEQFF
TRBV2	many	15	.	TRBJ2-5	TGTGCCAGCAGTGAAGATATGGGTTTGTTAGGGACCCAGTACTTC	CASSEDMGLLGTQYF
TRBV6-1	few	17	.	TRBJ1-1	TGTGCCAGCAACACTGAAAGGGTGGTGTGGAGAGGCACTGAAGCTTTCTTT	CASNTERVVWRGTEAFF
TRBV20-1	.	13	.	TRBJ2-5	TGCAGTGCTAGCGACACAGCTCAAGAGACCCAGTACTTC	CSASDTAQETQYF
TRBV4-2	few	18	.	TRBJ1-4	TGTGCCAGCAGCCAAGTGTTGGATGGAGCCGCAACTAATGAAAAACTGTTTTTT	CASSQVLDGAATNEKLFF
TRBV20-1	.	14	TRBD2	TRBJ2-2	TGCAGTGCTCTGGGACTAGCGGGGGGTGGGGAGCTGTTTTTT	CSALGLAGGGELFF
TRBV5-5	many	15	TRBD2	TRBJ2-1	TGTGCCAGCAGCTTGGTAACTAGCGGTAACAATGAGCAGTTCTTC	CASSLVTSGNNEQFF
TRBV19	.	15	TRBD1	TRBJ1-4	TGTGCCAGTAGTACACGGGACAGCTATAATGAAGAACTGCTTTTT	CASSTRDSYNEELLF
TRBV12-3/TRBV12-4	many	13	.	TRBJ1-2	TGTGCCAGCAGTTTCTCTGGGGGCTATGGCTACACCTTC	CASSFSGGYGYTF
TRBV6-1	many	18	TRBD1	TRBJ1-4	TGTGCCAGCAGTGAAGCCCTACAGGGGAGCGCAACTAATGAAAAACTGTTTTTT	CASSEALQGSATNEKLFF
TRBV19	many	13	TRBD1	TRBJ2-7	TGTGCCAGTAGTAAGGGGACAGCCTACGAGCAGTACTTC	CASSKGTAYEQYF
TRBV19	many	14	.	TRBJ2-1	TGTGCCAGTAGTATCGAGACCAGATACAATGAGCAGTTCTTC	CASSIETRYNEQFF
TRBV19	many	15	.	TRBJ1-5	TGTGCCAGTAGCCTCCTCGGAGTTTGGGAACAGCCCCAGCATTTT	CASSLLGVWEQPQHF
TRBV5-1	many	14	.	TRBJ2-4	TGCGCCAGCAGCTTGGTGGCAGGGTGGAACATTCAGTACTTC	CASSLVAGWNIQYF
TRBV6-2/TRBV6-3	many	15	.	TRBJ1-4	TGTGCCAGCAGTTACGGGCGGGTAACTAATGAAAAACTGTTTTTT	CASSYGRVTNEKLFF
TRBV2	many	14	.	TRBJ2-5	TGTGCCACCGACAGGGATGGGGGGCAAGAGACCCAGTACTTC	CATDRDGGQETQYF
TRBV19	many	14	.	TRBJ1-6	TGTGCCAGTAAACCACGGGACGGAAATTCACCCCTCCACTTT	CASKPRDGNSPLHF
TRBV9	many	15	.	TRBJ2-5	TGTGCCAGCAGCGTAGGCCCGGAGGGTGACGAGACCCAGTACTTC	CASSVGPEGDETQYF
TRBV20-1	many	18	TRBD2	TRBJ2-7	TGCAGTGCTAGAGATGGAAAGGAGCGGGGGTCGAGCTCCTACGAGCAGTACTTC	CSARDGKERGSSSYEQYF
TRBV6-2/TRBV6-3	many	15	.	TRBJ1-2	TGTGCCAGCAGCCCCCCCGGCAGAAAGAACTATGGCTACACCTTC	CASSPPGRKNYGYTF
TRBV11-2	.	15	TRBD1	TRBJ2-7	TGTGCCAGCAGCACACTCGACAGGGGGGTATACGAGCAGTACTTC	CASSTLDRGVYEQYF
TRBV27	.	14	.	TRBJ2-5	TGTGCCAGCAGTTTATTAGGGGTTGGGGAGACCCAGTACTTC	CASSLLGVGETQYF
TRBV19	once	17	TRBD2	TRBJ2-1	TGTGCCAGTAGTATGGGACTAGCGGGAGGGCCAAGGAATGAGCAGTTCTTC	CASSMGLAGGPRNEQFF
TRBV20-1	many	15	TRBD1	TRBJ2-1	TGCAGTGCTAGTAGACCGGGACAGGGGAGCAATGAGCAGTTCTTC	CSASRPGQGSNEQFF
TRBV6-1	medium-sized	16	TRBD2	TRBJ2-7	TGTGCCAGCAGTGAAATACTAGCGGGAGGAGTTCTCGAGCAGTACTTC	CASSEILAGGVLEQYF